This is a list of T cell receptor beta chains from one sample in a study of tumor-infiltrating lymphocytes in localized non-small cell lung cancer. Assay used: immunoSEQ multiplex PCR; TCRdb lists only in-frame clones, some missing. The sample yields about 12,000 clones, more than 75% seen once. Sequencing used lung tumor tissue. The receptors come from a human donor with non-small cell lung cancer. The CDR3 runs from the conserved cysteine through the conserved F or W. D genes are given only for firm matches. Size is stated for part of the rows, as once, few or many counts, or as a class when the clone is expanded.

.	TRBJ2-3	TRBV11-2	TRBD1	TGTGCCAGCAGCCATTGGGACAGGAGGAGCACAGATACGCAGTATTTT	CASSHWDRRSTDTQYF
few	TRBJ2-7	TRBV4-2	TRBD2	TGTGCCAGCAGCCAAGACAGGGAACTAGCGGGAGCCGAGCAGTACTTC	CASSQDRELAGAEQYF
few	TRBJ1-1	TRBV6-1	TRBD1	TGTGCCAGCAGTGAATGGGACAGTGGAGCTTTCTTT	CASSEWDSGAFF
once	TRBJ2-1	TRBV7-9	.	TGTGCCAGCAGCTTAGCGCTAGAACACCTCTCCTACAATGAGCAGTTCTTC	CASSLALEHLSYNEQFF
few	TRBJ2-7	TRBV25-1	TRBD1	TGTGCCAGCGGGCCGGGACAGGGGAGCGAGCAGTACTTC	CASGPGQGSEQYF
.	TRBJ2-5	TRBV15	.	TGTGCCACCTCGCGCCACGGGAGCCCCGCACAAGAGACCCAGTACTTC	CATSRHGSPAQETQYF
hyperexpanded	TRBJ1-3	TRBV11-2	.	TGTGCCAGCAGCCCCTGGCCACGAGGCTCTGGAAACACCATATATTTT	CASSPWPRGSGNTIYF
.	TRBJ1-1	TRBV5-1	.	TGCGCCAGCCGGACAGAGGTCACTGAAGCTTTCTTT	CASRTEVTEAFF
.	TRBJ2-7	TRBV6-6	TRBD2	TGTGCCAGCAGCCTAGCGGGAGGGCTCGAGCAGTACTTC	CASSLAGGLEQYF
.	TRBJ1-1	TRBV5-6	.	TGTGCCAGCAGCTACTATGGGGGAGGCGGCACTGAAGCTTTCTTT	CASSYYGGGGTEAFF
.	TRBJ2-7	TRBV2	TRBD2	TGTGCCAGCAGTGGGACTAGCGGGCTCCACGAGCAGTACTTC	CASSGTSGLHEQYF
.	TRBJ1-3	TRBV6-1	.	TGTGCCAGCAGTGCGGGAAGGATTGATACTGGAAACACCATATATTTT	CASSAGRIDTGNTIYF
.	TRBJ2-4	TRBV14	TRBD2	TGTGCCAGCAGCCAAGGACTAGCGGGACTACAGTACTTC	CASSQGLAGLQYF
.	TRBJ1-1	TRBV18	.	TGTGCCAGCTCACCACCAACAGGTACTAATGAAGCTTTCTTT	CASSPPTGTNEAFF
.	TRBJ1-5	TRBV15	.	TGTGCCACCAGCAGAGGAAAGGCCAATCAGCCCCAGCATTTT	CATSRGKANQPQHF
.	TRBJ1-1	TRBV11-2	TRBD1	TGTGCCAGCAGCCCACAGGGGGCTGCCACTGAAGCTTTCTTT	CASSPQGAATEAFF
.	TRBJ2-1	TRBV9	TRBD2	TGTGCCAGCAGCGCAAGATCGGGGGGTGGTGAGCAGTTCTTC	CASSARSGGGEQFF
.	TRBJ1-3	TRBV2	.	TGTGCCAGAACGACGGGGGACTCTGGAAACACCATATATTTT	CARTTGDSGNTIYF
.	TRBJ2-7	TRBV16	.	TGTGCCAGCAGCCAGGTAAAGTCTTCCTACGAGCAGTACTTC	CASSQVKSSYEQYF
.	TRBJ2-7	TRBV30	.	TGTGCCTGGACGCTGCCTCCCTACGAGCAGTACTTC	CAWTLPPYEQYF
.	TRBJ2-3	TRBV6-6	.	TGTGCCAGCAGTTACTCGTGGCCAGATACGCAGTATTTT	CASSYSWPDTQYF
few	TRBJ2-1	TRBV5-4	TRBD2	TGTGCCCTTCGAACCAGCGGGAGAATAAATGAGCAGTTCTTC	CALRTSGRINEQFF
.	TRBJ1-2	TRBV9	TRBD1	TGTGCCAGCAGCGCCTCCGACAGGGGAGGCGGCTACACCTTC	CASSASDRGGGYTF
.	TRBJ2-3	TRBV10-2	.	TGCGCCAGCCGGGACGACACAGATACGCAGTATTTT	CASRDDTDTQYF
.	TRBJ2-3	TRBV9	.	TGTGCCAGCGGCACAGATACGCAGTATTTT	CASGTDTQYF
.	TRBJ2-1	TRBV27	TRBD1	TGTGCCAGCAGCCTAAACAGGGGATTGGGCAATGAGCAGTTCTTC	CASSLNRGLGNEQFF
.	TRBJ1-5	TRBV29-1	.	TGCAGCGTTCGTGCAGGGAGCAATCAGCCCCAGCATTTT	CSVRAGSNQPQHF
.	TRBJ1-1	TRBV10-3	TRBD1	TGTGCCATCAGCTCAGAACCACAGGGGGCAACTTTCTTT	CAISSEPQGATFF
few	TRBJ2-5	TRBV10-3	.	TGTGCCATCAGTGAGTCGAACGGGGGTGAACGCCAAAGGGAGACCCAGTACTTC	CAISESNGGERQRETQYF
.	TRBJ2-3	TRBV5-1	TRBD2	TGCGCCAGCAGCTGGGCACTAGCGGGAGGAATAGATACGCAGTATTTT	CASSWALAGGIDTQYF
.	TRBJ1-1	TRBV15	.	TGTGCCACCAGCAGAGATTGGGGCGGGAACACTGAAGCTTTCTTT	CATSRDWGGNTEAFF
once	TRBJ2-5	TRBV25-1	.	TGTGCCAGCAGTGAAGAGGGTTCATCAGAGACCCAGTACTTC	CASSEEGSSETQYF
.	TRBJ2-5	TRBV6-6	TRBD1	TGTGCCAGCCGTCGGGACAGGGGAGGACAAGAGACCCAGTACTTC	CASRRDRGGQETQYF
.	TRBJ2-5	TRBV2	TRBD1	TGTGCCAGCAGAGACAGGGGAGAGACCCAGTACTTC	CASRDRGETQYF
once	TRBJ2-1	TRBV28	TRBD1	TGTGCCAGCACCCCTTGGGGGACAGGGTCCAATGAGCAGTTCTTC	CASTPWGTGSNEQFF
once	TRBJ2-5	TRBV5-1	TRBD1	TGCGCCAGCAGCTTGCAGGGGGCGCGACAAGAGACCCAGTACTTC	CASSLQGARQETQYF
.	TRBJ2-7	TRBV30	.	TGTGCCTGGAGAGGAATCCGTTACGAGCAGTACTTC	CAWRGIRYEQYF
once	TRBJ2-7	TRBV29-1	TRBD1	TGCAGCGTATTCGGGACAGGGACTTCCTACGAGCAGTACTTC	CSVFGTGTSYEQYF
.	TRBJ2-1	TRBV5-1	TRBD1	TGCGCCAGCAGCTCGGACAGGGGGCTGAGGAATGAGCAGTTCTTC	CASSSDRGLRNEQFF
.	TRBJ2-7	TRBV7-2	TRBD2	TGTGCCAGCAGCTGGGGACTAGCGGGAGCCTACGAGCAGTACTTC	CASSWGLAGAYEQYF